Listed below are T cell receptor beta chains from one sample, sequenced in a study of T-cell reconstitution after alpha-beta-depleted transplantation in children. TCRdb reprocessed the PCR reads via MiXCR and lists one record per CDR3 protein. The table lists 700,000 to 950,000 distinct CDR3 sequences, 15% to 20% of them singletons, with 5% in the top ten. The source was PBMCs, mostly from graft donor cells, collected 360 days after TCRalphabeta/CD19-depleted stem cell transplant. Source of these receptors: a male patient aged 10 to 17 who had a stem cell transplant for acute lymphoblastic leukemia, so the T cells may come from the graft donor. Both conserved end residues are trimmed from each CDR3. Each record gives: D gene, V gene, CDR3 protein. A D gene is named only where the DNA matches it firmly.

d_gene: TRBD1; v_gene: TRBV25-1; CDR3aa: ASTQTGGGTGGYEQY
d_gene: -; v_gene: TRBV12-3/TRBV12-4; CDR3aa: ASTFLSANTEAF
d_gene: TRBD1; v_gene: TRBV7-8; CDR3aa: ASSKWDSLGEQY
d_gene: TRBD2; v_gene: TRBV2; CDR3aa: ASRNRNNGLAGGNEQF
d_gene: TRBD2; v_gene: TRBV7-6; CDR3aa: ASSSWGGPRPGELF
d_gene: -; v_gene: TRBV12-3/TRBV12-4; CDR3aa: ASSSSPLGEQY
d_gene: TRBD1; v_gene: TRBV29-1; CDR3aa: SGTGGPNTGELF
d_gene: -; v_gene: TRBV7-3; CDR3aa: ASSLTAAPTDTQY
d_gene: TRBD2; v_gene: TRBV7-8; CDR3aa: ASSLGLATVLDNEQY
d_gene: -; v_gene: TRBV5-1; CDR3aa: ASSLRQGPRFTGELF
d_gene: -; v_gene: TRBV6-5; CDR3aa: ASSVFRGEQY
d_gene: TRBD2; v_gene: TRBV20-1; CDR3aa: SASRAGGPHNEQF
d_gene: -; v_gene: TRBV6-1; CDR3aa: ASVWKGMNTEAF
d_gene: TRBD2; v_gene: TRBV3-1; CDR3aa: ASSQELPRDYLYNEQF
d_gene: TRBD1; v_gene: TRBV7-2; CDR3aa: ASSFVTGSTEAF
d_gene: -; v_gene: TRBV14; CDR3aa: ASSQLGLGGETQY
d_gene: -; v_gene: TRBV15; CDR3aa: ATSRGVGTVATEAF
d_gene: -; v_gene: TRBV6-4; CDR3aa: ASSPRWTNEWQF